The clone carrying this T cell receptor (beta chain) was recorded only once. No antigen is known for it. This record comes from a study of shared clonotypes between healthy human individuals. Germline-derived CDR1 and CDR2 are SQVTM and ANQGSEA. This CDR3 comprises 13 residues. Trimming stripped 6 bases from V and 7 bases from J, with 18 bases between. The split of CD4+ cells yielded CD45RA+ naive and CD45RA-negative memory subsets. Assay used: immunoSEQ multiplex PCR; TCRdb lists only in-frame clones, some missing. This table holds 550,000 to 800,000 clones, under 80% found once. Study outcomes and limitations: Clonotypes that were shared across four donors made up around 4.6% of naive CD4 clonotypes.

The chain recombines TRBV29-1 with TRBJ1-1; D ambiguous. This TCR was sampled from a woman aged 30 to 39 in good health. Sequenced input: memory CD4+ T cells sorted from blood. Subset of the sample: CD45RA-negative fraction. In DNA, the CDR3 is TGCAGCGTGATGACACTCCCCGATGATGAAGCTTTCTTT. The encoded protein is CSVMTLPDDEAFF.